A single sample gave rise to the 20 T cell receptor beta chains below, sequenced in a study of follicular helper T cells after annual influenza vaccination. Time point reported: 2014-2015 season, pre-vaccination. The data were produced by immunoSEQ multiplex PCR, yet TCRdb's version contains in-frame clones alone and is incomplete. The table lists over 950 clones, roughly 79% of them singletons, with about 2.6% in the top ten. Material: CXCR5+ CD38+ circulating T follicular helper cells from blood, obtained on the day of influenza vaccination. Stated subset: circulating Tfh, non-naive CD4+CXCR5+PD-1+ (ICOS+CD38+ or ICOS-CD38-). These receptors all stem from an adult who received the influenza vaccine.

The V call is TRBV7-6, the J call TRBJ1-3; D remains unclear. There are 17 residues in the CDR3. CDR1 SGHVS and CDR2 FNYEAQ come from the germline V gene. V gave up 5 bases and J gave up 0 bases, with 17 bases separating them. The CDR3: CASSLNPGGYSGNTIYF. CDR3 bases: TGTGCCAGCAGCCTGAACCCGGGCGGCTACTCTGGAAACACCATATATTTT. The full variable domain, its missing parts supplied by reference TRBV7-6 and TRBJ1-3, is GAGVSQSPRYKVTKRGQDVALRCDPISGHVSLYWYRQALGQGPEFLTYFNYEAQQDKSGLPNDRFSAERPEGSISTLTIQRTEQRDSAMYRCASSLNPGGYSGNTIYFGEGSWLTVV.

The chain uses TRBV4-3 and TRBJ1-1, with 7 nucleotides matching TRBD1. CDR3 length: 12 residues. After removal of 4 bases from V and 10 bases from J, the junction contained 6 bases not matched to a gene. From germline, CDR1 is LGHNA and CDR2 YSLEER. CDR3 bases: TGCGCCAGCAGCCGAGGGGGCAAGGGAGCTTTCTTT. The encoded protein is CASSRGGKGAFF.

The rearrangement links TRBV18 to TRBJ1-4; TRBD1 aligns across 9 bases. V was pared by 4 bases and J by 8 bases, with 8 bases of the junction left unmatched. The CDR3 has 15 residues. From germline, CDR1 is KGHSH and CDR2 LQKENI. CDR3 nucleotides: TGTGCCAGCTCACGAACAGGGGGCGCAGAGGAAAAACTGTTTTTT. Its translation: CASSRTGGAEEKLFF. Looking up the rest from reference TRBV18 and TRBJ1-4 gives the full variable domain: NAGVMQNPRHLVRRRGQEARLRCSPMKGHSHVYWYRQLPEEGLKFMVYLQKENIIDESGMPKERFSAEFPKEGPSILRIQQVVRGDSAAYFCASSRTGGAEEKLFFGSGTQLSVL.

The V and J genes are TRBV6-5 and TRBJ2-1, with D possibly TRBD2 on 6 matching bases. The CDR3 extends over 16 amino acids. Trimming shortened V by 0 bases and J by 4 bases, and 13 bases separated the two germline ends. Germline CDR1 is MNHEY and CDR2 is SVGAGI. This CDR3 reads CASSYSSAGLYNEQFF. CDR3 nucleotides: TGTGCCAGCAGTTACTCGTCCGCGGGGCTATACAATGAGCAGTTCTTC.

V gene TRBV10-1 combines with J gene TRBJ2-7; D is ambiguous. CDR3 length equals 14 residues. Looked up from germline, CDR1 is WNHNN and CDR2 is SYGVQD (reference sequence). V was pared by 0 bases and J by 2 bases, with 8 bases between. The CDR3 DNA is TGCGCCAGCAGTGAGTCGGTCAAACCCTACGAGCAGTACTTC. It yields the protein CASSESVKPYEQYF.

CDR3 loop: CASSRGYDLGSPLHF. In DNA, the CDR3 is TGTGCCAGCAGCAGGGGCTACGATTTAGGCTCACCCCTCCACTTT. This chain connects TRBV27 to TRBJ1-6; TRBD1 might be the D (6 bases). The CDR3 covers 15 residues. Germline-derived CDR1 and CDR2 are MNHEY and SMNVEV (reference sequence). V was cut by 6 bases and J by 10 bases, with 19 bases left in between.

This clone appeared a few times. Here the CDR3 reads CASSATGDSSNQPQHF. As DNA, the CDR3 is TGTGCCAGCAGTGCCACAGGGGACTCCAGCAATCAGCCCCAGCATTTT. V usage is TRBV6-1 and J usage is TRBJ1-5; 7 bases map to TRBD1. The germline gives CDR1 MNHNS, CDR2 SASEGT. With V trimmed by 4 bases and J by 1 base, 7 bases remained unmatched. This CDR3 is built from 16 residues.

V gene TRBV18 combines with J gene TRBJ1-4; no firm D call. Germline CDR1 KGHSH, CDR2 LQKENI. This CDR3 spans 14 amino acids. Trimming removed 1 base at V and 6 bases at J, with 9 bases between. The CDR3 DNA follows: TGTGCCAGCTCACCACGCCCCCGGGATGAAAAACTGTTTTTT. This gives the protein CASSPRPRDEKLFF.

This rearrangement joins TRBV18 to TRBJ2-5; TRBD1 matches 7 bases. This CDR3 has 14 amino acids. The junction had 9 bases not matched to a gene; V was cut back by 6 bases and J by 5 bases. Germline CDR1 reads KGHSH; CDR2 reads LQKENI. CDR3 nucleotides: TGTGCCAGCTCCCAGAGCCAGGGGGTGGAGACCCAGTACTTC. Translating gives CASSQSQGVETQYF. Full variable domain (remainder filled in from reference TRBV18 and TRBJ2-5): NAGVMQNPRHLVRRRGQEARLRCSPMKGHSHVYWYRQLPEEGLKFMVYLQKENIIDESGMPKERFSAEFPKEGPSILRIQQVVRGDSAAYFCASSQSQGVETQYFGPGTRLLVL.

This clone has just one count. CDR3 sequence reads: CASSIVETGSREQFF. CDR3 sequence (DNA): TGTGCCAGTAGTATAGTGGAGACTGGGTCGAGAGAGCAGTTCTTC. V is TRBV19 and J is TRBJ2-1; D gene uncertain. V was shortened by 1 base and J by 10 bases, with 17 bases between the two germline ends. Germline CDR1 reads LNHDA; CDR2 reads SQIVND (reference sequence). CDR3 size: 15 residues.

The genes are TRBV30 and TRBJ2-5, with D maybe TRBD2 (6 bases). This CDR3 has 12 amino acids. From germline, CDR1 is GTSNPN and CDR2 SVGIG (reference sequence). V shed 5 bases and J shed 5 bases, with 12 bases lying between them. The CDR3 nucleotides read TGTGCCTGGGTGGGGGGAGTCGAGACCCAGTACTTC. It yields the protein CAWVGGVETQYF.

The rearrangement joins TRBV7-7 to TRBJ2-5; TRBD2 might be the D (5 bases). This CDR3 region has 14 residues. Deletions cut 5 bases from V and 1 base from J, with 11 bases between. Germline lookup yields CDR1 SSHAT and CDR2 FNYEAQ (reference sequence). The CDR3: CASSVQRFQETQYF. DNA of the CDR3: TGTGCCAGCAGCGTCCAGCGGTTCCAAGAGACCCAGTACTTC.

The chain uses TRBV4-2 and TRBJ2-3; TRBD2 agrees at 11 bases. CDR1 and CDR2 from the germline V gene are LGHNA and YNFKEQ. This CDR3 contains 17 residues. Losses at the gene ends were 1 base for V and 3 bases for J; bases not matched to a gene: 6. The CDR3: CASSQGVGTSGTDTQYF. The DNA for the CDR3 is TGTGCCAGCAGCCAAGGGGTGGGGACTAGCGGAACAGATACGCAGTATTTT.

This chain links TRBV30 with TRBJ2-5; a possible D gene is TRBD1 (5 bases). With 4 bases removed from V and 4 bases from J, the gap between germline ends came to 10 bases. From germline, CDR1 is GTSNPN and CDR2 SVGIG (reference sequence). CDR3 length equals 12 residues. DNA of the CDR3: TGTGCCTGGACAGGGCAGTTAGAGACCCAGTACTTC. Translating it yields CAWTGQLETQYF.

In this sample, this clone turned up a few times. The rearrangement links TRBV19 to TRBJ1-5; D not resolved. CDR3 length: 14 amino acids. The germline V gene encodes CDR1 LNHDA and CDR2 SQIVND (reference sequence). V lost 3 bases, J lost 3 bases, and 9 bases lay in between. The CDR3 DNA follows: TGTGCCAGTAGTATCGGCATGAACAATCAGCCCCAGCATTTT. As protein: CASSIGMNNQPQHF.

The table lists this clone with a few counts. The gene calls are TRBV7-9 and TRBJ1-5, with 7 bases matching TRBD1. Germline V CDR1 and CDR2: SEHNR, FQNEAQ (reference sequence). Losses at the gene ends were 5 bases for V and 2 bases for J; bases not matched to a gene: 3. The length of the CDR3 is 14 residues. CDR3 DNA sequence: TGTGCCAGCAGCCAAGGACAGGGCAATCAGCCCCAGCATTTT. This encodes CASSQGQGNQPQHF.

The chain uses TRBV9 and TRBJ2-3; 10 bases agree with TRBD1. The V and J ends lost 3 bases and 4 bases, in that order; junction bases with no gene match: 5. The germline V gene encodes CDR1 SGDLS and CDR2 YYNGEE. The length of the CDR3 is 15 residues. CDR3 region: CASSATGGEADTQYF. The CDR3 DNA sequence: TGTGCCAGCAGCGCGACAGGGGGCGAAGCAGATACGCAGTATTTT.

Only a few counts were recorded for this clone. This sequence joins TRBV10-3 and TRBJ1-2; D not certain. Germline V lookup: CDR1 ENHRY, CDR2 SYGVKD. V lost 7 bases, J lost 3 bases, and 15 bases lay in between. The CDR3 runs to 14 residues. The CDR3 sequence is CAINRQFKDYGYTF. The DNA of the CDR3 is TGTGCCATCAACCGACAATTTAAGGACTATGGCTACACCTTC.

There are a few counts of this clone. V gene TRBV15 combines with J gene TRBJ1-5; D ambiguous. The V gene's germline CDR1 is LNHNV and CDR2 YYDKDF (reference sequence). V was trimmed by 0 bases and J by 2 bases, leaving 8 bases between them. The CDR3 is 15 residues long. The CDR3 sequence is CATSRDSVRNQPQHF. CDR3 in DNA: TGTGCCACCAGCAGAGATTCCGTTCGCAATCAGCCCCAGCATTTT.

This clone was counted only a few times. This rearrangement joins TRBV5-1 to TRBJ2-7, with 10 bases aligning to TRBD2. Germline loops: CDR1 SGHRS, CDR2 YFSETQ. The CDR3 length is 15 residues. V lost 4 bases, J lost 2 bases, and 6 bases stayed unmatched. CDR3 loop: CASSPGLAVTYEQYF. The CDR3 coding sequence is TGCGCCAGCAGCCCCGGACTAGCGGTTACCTACGAGCAGTACTTC.